This TCR beta chain was captured in a study of human T cells and chemical hapten exposure listed by TCRdb under 2021. The study in broad terms: For sensitization, 2% DPC in acetone was applied to a roughly 2 cm by roughly 2 cm area of upper inner arm skin. Patients additionally received weekly therapeutic DPC doses to the scalp throughout the approximately 25-week study period. Patch testing on the upper back used Finn chambers containing 0.01% DPC, with scoring done after 6 days according to International Contact Dermatitis Research Group standards. The patient cohort, mostly female, included alopecia areata with under or over 50% scalp involvement, alopecia totalis and alopecia universalis. The libraries were sequenced as a pool, and the TCR yield per sample differed mostly because of small variations in library volumes within the pool. The study tracked peripheral blood TCR repertoire changes in vivo during primary and secondary sensitization to the hapten diphenylcyclopropenone (DPC) in alopecia patients. Blood was sampled from patients pre-sensitization (week 0) and at 2, 6 and about 24 weeks after DPC sensitization. Roughly 30 alopecia patients gave blood for TCR sequencing at one to four time points (pre-sensitization, 2, 6 and 24 weeks). Study-level results and caveats: Expanded TCRs formed significantly more large CDR3 similarity clusters than pre-sensitization or healthy control sets, consistent with antigen-driven responses. Patch test score was positively correlated with the number of PT1 expanded TCRs, with significance at thresholds 8, 16 and 32 but not at 4. No change with DPC sensitization was found in the number of TCRs above 1 in 1000 frequency, and no evidence of global repertoire structure alterations was found. Because every patient had alopecia, a presumed autoimmune disease, the patients' immune response might differ from that of healthy individuals. After repeated subsampling, changes were observed in the strength of the expansion versus patch-test correlation and in the threshold at which the correlation became significant.

Library preparation was by RACE. For sequencing, a NextSeq 500 was employed. During library preparation, unique molecular identifiers were attached to individual cDNA molecules so that TCRs could be counted in a quantitative, reproducible way. Each blood RNA sample was used to sequence both TCR alpha and TCR beta chains. Regarding the original processing steps: Samples had a median of about 96,000 TCRs, with a range from 23,224 to 690,600. The Decombinator software suite was used to annotate the V, J and CDR3 of the TCR reads. For the PS versus PT1 abundance plots, all samples were subsampled to the same number of TCRs (28,000). Expanded TCRs were defined as absent before sensitization and observed at least eight times at the 2-week time point. TCRdb applied fastp at Q25 and MiXCR to the public reads, then kept only in-frame beta chains. Rows are combined by CDR3 protein, so each entry shows the most common genes and DNA. V and J calls and clone size were set by TCRdb, not the authors. The sample table lists around 100,000 distinct CDR3 sequences, approximately 11% of them with a count of one. The ten largest clones take up under 4.5% of the sample.

To note about this clonotype: The antigen it binds to is not known. Base-call qualities are not available, and no considerably larger clone is one nucleotide away.

CDR1 SQVTM and CDR2 ANQGSEA are derived from the germline V gene. Measured from the cysteine to the phenylalanine, the CDR3 is 14 residues long. CDR3 DNA is the only sequence kept; it has 42 bases, read in frame from the first base. What this sample's time point label stands for: patch test 1, 2 weeks after DPC sensitization. The label giving this sample's treatment or condition can be read as: therapeutic diphenylcyclopropenone sensitization with weekly scalp DPC. At every patch-test visit, the blood draw took place before the patch test was put on. Patients were eligible if aged 18 to 70, diagnosed with alopecia and judged suitable for DPC therapy, and pregnant patients were excluded. Total RNA was extracted from unfractionated whole blood that had been collected in Tempus Blood RNA tubes.

The source is a woman in her thirties or forties with alopecia areata. Some clones in this sample may be carry-over from other donors' samples. This receptor chain uses TRBV29-1 and TRBJ2-7; the D segment could be TRBD1, given 6 matching bases. The specimen comprised whole blood, sampled in connection with sensitization to the hapten diphenylcyclopropenone (DPC). CDR3 loop: CRPCEAGDFYEQYF. In nucleotides, the sequence is TGCAGGCCCTGCGAGGCAGGGGATTTCTACGAGCAGTACTTC.